This TCR beta chain derives from a study of blood T cell repertoires in COVID-19 (dated by TCRdb to the early 2020s). Regarding the research as a whole: Samples covering the acute and convalescent phases of COVID-19 were provided by collaborators in the United States, Italy and Spain. The prospective study material was composed of cDNA or gDNA derived from T cells, B-cell-depleted T cells, or PBMCs. Deeply sampled blood TCRbeta repertoires from subjects exposed to, actively infected with, or recovered from COVID-19 were included in the dataset. A freely available public database, intended as a resource for researchers studying the immune response to SARS-CoV-2, is where the repertoires were released. The samples were drawn from the first 160 participants of the ongoing ImmuneRACE study and from 1,254 subjects provided by 6 global collaborators. Nearly every sample came with metadata listing a de-identified subject ID, COVID-19 status, age in years and sex. HLA class I and class II types, where available, came from metadata supplied by the sample provider rather than from assay-based typing. Beyond this particular receptor, the publication reports: The quantity of clinical and demographic metadata differed by source and by participant and was supplied without curation.

At the junction V is shortened by 6 bases and J by 6 bases; bases outside the gene matches: 9. Reading the germline V gene gives CDR1 KGHSH and CDR2 LQKENI. The CDR3, from cysteine to phenylalanine, totals 14 residues. Kept here is only the CDR3 DNA, which spans 42 bases and is read in frame from base 1. TCRbeta CDR3 regions were amplified from genomic DNA by means of the immunoSEQ Assay, a bias-controlled multiplex PCR. The authors processed their data as follows. Nucleated cell counts per sample were estimated from amplification of reference gene primers within the assay. Sequence reads were collapsed and filtered to measure the absolute abundance of every unique TCRbeta CDR3 rearrangement. Productive Simpson clonality was computed per sample as the square root of Simpson's diversity index over productive rearrangements. TCRdb took over this immuneACCESS table, retaining in-frame rearrangements with V and J assigned. Such tables are incomplete; in checked studies, under half of the missing clones stem from an unresolved V gene, and the remainder is unexplained. That table furnishes V, J and clone size, whereas the DNA furnished D and trimming. Within this sample are fewer than 700,000 clones, with roughly nine tenths of them counted one time only. Of the sample, about 8% is held by the ten largest clones.

One collaborating source in Seattle enrolled patients while the patients were actively infected and followed the patients over time throughout the course of disease. Collaborating institutions collected whole blood in K2EDTA tubes following their own protocols. For TCRbeta analysis, collaborators shipped samples in one of three forms: frozen whole blood, isolated PBMCs, or DNA extracted from either of those sample types. With regard to this clone: This clone's antigen is unknown. Base-call qualities are not available, and no considerably larger clone is one nucleotide away.

The receptor comes from a woman in her fifties or sixties with COVID-19, enrolled during active disease. The chain is assembled from TRBV18 and TRBJ2-7, with 9 junctional bases fitting TRBD1. The sample was peripheral blood. The CDR3 protein: CASSPTGGTGEQYF. The bases are TGTGCCAGCTCGCCGACAGGGGGAACAGGCGAGCAGTACTTC.